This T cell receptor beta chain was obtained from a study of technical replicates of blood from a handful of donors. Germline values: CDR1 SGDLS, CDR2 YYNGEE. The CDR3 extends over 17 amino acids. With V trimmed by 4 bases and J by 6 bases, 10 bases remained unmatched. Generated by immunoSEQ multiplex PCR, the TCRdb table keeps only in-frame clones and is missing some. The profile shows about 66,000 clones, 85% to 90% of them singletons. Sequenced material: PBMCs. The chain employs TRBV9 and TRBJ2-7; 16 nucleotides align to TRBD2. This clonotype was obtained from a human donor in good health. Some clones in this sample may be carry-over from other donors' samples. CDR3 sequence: CASSSHHGTSGGAEQYF. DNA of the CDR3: TGTGCCAGCAGCTCACATCATGGGACTAGCGGGGGGGCCGAGCAGTACTTC.